The source of this T cell receptor (beta chain) is a study of T cells in Graves' hyperthyroidism and ophthalmopathy. Broader study findings: Median prediction lead before ophthalmopathy onset was 6 to 8 months with the model. Blood also held most thyroid clonotypes expanded beyond 0.001.

Clinical symptoms, serum thyroxine, TRAb, thyroid ultrasound and orbital computed tomography informed diagnoses. There were TCR beta CDR3 regions amplified from RNA transcripts. The HTBI set primed first-round TCR CDR3 RT-PCR. Each CDR3 protein gets one entry after TCRdb re-called the multiplex PCR reads with MiXCR. Here the sample spans fewer than 250,000 distinct CDR3 sequences, around 26% being singletons. Trimming shortened V by 3 bases and J by 0 bases, and 4 bases separated the two germline ends. Germline values: CDR1 SGHNT, CDR2 YYREEE (reference sequence). This CDR3 has 13 residues. In this sample, this clonotype turned up many times. The antigen is not known.

V usage is TRBV5-4 and J usage is TRBJ2-1; no clear D gene. This TCR derives from a woman aged 40 to 49 with Graves' ophthalmopathy. Material for sequencing was blood. This chain's CDR3 is CASSSSSYNEQFF. As DNA, the CDR3 is TGTGCCAGCAGCTCTAGCTCCTACAATGAGCAGTTCTTC.